These 6 T cell receptor beta chains were sequenced from one sample in a study of OX40 agonist ivuxolimab in advanced cancers. Generated by immunoSEQ multiplex PCR, the TCRdb table keeps only in-frame clones and is missing some. The table lists 50,000 or so clones, 80% to 95% of them singletons. Material: CD4+ or CD8+ T cells sorted from blood, obtained in a trial of the OX40 agonist ivuxolimab. The receptors come from an adult with an advanced solid tumor such as melanoma, head and neck, liver or kidney cancer.

The V call is TRBV6-1, the J call TRBJ2-7; 11 bases are a match to TRBD1. In germline, CDR1 is MNHNS, CDR2 SASEGT. The V and J ends lost 6 bases and 4 bases, in that order; junction bases with no gene match: 5. There are 14 residues in the CDR3. The CDR3 reads CASSAGTGGYEQYF. As DNA, the CDR3 is TGTGCCAGCAGCGCCGGGACAGGGGGATACGAGCAGTACTTC.

V and J are TRBV28 and TRBJ1-5; 8 nucleotides agree with TRBD1. CDR3 length: 17 residues. Germline CDR1 MDHEN, CDR2 SYDVKM. Trimming removed 4 bases from V and 1 base from J; junction bases left unmatched: 9. The CDR3 bases are TGTGCCAGCAGTTACCCGGGACAGGCTGAGAGCAATCAGCCCCAGCATTTT. This translates into CASSYPGQAESNQPQHF.

This chain uses TRBV6-5 with TRBJ1-4; 8 bases agree with TRBD1. The CDR3 totals 16 residues. Germline V CDR1 and CDR2: MNHEY, SVGAGI. V lost 0 bases, J lost 6 bases, and 6 bases stayed unmatched. The CDR3 here is CASSYSTGTGDEKLFF. CDR3 DNA: TGTGCCAGCAGTTACTCCACCGGGACAGGTGATGAAAAACTGTTTTTT.

CDR3 region: CASRETGGGNTIYF. DNA of the CDR3: TGTGCCAGCAGAGAAACAGGGGGCGGAAACACCATATATTTT. The chain carries TRBV7-2 and TRBJ1-3; 9 bases agree with TRBD1. The J segment lost 4 bases and the V segment lost 6 bases, leaving 4 bases of the junction unmatched. This CDR3 spans 14 amino acids. Germline values: CDR1 SGHTA, CDR2 FQGNSA.

This rearrangement joins TRBV9 to TRBJ2-7, with 8 bases identical to TRBD2. The CDR3 has 19 amino acids. Losses at the gene ends were 5 bases for V and 6 bases for J; bases not matched to a gene: 25. Germline CDR1 SGDLS, CDR2 YYNGEE. The CDR3: CASREGGREDLGAPGEQYF. The CDR3 DNA is TGTGCCAGCAGAGAAGGGGGGCGGGAGGACCTCGGGGCTCCTGGCGAGCAGTACTTC.

The chain recombines TRBV5-1 with TRBJ2-2; maybe TRBD1 (6 bases). This CDR3 spans 16 amino acids. Trimming shortened V by 0 bases and J by 3 bases, and 12 bases separated the two germline ends. The germline V gene encodes CDR1 SGHRS and CDR2 YFSETQ. CDR3 residues: CASSLVPGAYTGELFF. The CDR3 coding sequence is TGCGCCAGCAGCTTGGTTCCAGGGGCGTACACCGGGGAGCTGTTTTTT.